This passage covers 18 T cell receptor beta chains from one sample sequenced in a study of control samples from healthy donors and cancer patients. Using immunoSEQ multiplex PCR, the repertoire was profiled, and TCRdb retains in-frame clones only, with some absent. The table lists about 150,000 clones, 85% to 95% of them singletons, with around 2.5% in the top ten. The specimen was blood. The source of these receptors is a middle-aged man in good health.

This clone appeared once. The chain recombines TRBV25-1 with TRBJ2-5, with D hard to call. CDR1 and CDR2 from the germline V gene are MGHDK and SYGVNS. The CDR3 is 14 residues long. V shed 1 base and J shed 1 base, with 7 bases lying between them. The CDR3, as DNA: TGTGCCAGCAGTGAATGGGTCCTCCAAGAGACCCAGTACTTC. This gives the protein CASSEWVLQETQYF.

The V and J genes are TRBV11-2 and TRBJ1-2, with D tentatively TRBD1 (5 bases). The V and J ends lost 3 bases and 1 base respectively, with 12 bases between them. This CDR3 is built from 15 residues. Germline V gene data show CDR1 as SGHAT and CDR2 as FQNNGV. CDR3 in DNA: TGTGCCAGCAGCTTCGGGGGAACTAATAACTATGGCTACACCTTC. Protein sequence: CASSFGGTNNYGYTF.

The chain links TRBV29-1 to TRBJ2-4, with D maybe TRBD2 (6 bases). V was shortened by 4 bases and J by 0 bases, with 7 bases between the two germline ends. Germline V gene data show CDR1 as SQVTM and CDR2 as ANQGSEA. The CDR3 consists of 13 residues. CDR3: CSVAGVAKNIQYF. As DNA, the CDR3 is TGCAGCGTTGCGGGGGTAGCCAAAAACATTCAGTACTTC. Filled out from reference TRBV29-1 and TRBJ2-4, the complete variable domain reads SAVISQKPSRDICQRGTSLTIQCQVDSQVTMMFWYRQQPGQSLTLIATANQGSEATYESGFVIDKFPISRPNLTFSTLTVSNMSPEDSSIYLCSVAGVAKNIQYFGAGTRLSVL.

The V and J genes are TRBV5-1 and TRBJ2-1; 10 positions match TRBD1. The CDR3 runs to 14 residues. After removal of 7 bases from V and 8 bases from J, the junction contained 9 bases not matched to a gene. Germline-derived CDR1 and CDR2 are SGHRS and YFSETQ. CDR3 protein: CASQPGQGMYEQFF. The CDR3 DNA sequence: TGCGCCAGCCAACCGGGACAGGGGATGTATGAGCAGTTCTTC.

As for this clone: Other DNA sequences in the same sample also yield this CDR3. The CDR3 here is CASSPTGYGYTF. The CDR3 nucleotides are TGTGCCAGCAGCCCGACAGGTTATGGCTACACCTTC. V gene TRBV3-1 (or the pseudogene TRBV3-2) combines with J gene TRBJ1-2; perhaps TRBD1 as D (6 bases). CDR3 length: 12 residues. V lost 4 bases and J lost 5, with 8 bases in between. Germline V gene lookup returns CDR1 LGHDT and CDR2 YNNKEL (reference sequence).

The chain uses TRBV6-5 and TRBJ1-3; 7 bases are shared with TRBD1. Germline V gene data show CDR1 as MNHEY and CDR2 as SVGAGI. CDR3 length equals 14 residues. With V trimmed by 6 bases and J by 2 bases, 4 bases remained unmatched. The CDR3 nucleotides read TGTGCCAGCAGAATGGGACAGACTGGAAACACCATATATTTT. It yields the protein CASRMGQTGNTIYF.

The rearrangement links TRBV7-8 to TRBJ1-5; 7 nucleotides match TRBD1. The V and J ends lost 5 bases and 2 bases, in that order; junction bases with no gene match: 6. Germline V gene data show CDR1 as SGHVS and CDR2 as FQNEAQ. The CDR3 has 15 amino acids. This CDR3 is CASSRDRDGNQPQHF. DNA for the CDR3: TGTGCCAGCAGCCGTGACAGGGACGGCAATCAGCCCCAGCATTTT.

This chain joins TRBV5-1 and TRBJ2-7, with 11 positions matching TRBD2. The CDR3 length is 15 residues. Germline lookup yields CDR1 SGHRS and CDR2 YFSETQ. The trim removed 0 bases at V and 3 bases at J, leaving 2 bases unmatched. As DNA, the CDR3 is TGCGCCAGCAGCTTGGGGACTAGCGGGTTCTACGAGCAGTACTTC. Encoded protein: CASSLGTSGFYEQYF.

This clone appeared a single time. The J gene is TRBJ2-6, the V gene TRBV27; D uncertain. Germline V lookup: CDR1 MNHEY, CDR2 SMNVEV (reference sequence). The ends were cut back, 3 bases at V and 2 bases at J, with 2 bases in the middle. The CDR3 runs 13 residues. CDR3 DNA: TGTGCCAGCAGTTTGACTGGGGCCAACGTCCTGACTTTC. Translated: CASSLTGANVLTF.

The CDR3: CASGRDTNTEAFF. CDR3 nucleotide sequence: TGTGCCAGCGGAAGGGACACTAACACTGAAGCTTTCTTT. The rearrangement joins TRBV2 to TRBJ1-1; the D gene is possibly TRBD1 (6 bases). Trimming took off 8 bases at V and 2 bases at J, with 12 bases between the two ends. The CDR3 runs 13 residues. Looked up from germline, CDR1 is SNHLY and CDR2 is FYNNEI.

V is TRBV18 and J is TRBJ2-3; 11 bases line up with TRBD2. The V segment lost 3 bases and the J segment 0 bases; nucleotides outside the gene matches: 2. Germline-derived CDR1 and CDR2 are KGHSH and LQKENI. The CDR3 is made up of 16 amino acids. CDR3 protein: CASSPGLAASTDTQYF. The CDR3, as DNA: TGTGCCAGCTCACCGGGACTAGCGGCTAGCACAGATACGCAGTATTTT.

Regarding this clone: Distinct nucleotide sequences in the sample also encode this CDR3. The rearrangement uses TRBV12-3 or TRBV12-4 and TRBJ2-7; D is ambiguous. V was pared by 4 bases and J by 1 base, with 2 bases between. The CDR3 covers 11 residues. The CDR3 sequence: CASSSSYEQYF. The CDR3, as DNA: TGTGCCAGCAGTTCTTCCTACGAGCAGTACTTC.

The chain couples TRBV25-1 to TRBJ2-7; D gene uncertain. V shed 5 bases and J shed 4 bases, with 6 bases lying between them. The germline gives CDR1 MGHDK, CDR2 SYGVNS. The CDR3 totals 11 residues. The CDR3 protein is CASSFQYEQYF. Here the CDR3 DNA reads TGTGCCAGCAGTTTCCAATACGAGCAGTACTTC.

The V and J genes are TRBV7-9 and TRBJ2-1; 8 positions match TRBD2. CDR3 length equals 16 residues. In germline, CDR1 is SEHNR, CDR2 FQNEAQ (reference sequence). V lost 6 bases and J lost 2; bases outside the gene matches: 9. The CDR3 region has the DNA TGTGCCAGCAGTTTCCTAGCGGGCCCCACCTACAATGAGCAGTTCTTC. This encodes CASSFLAGPTYNEQFF.

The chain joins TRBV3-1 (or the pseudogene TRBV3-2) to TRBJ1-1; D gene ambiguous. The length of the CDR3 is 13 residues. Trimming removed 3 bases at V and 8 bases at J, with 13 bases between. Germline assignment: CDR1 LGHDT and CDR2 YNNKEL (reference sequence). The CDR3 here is CASSQGFPGEAFF. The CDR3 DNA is TGTGCCAGCAGCCAGGGGTTCCCCGGCGAAGCTTTCTTT.

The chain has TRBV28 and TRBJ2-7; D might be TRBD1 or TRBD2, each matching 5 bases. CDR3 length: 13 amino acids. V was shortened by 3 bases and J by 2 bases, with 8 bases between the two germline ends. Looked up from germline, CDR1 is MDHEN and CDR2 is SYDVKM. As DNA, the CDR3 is TGTGCCAGCAGTTTGGTGGGGGCCTACGAGCAGTACTTC. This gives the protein CASSLVGAYEQYF.

The CDR3, as DNA: TGTGCCATCAGTGGAGTTGATGATACGCAGTATTTT. Translating gives CAISGVDDTQYF. The J gene is TRBJ2-3, the V gene TRBV10-3; no clear D. Germline CDR1 reads ENHRY; CDR2 reads SYGVKD. Trimming cost V 4 bases and J 6 bases, with 8 bases left between them. This CDR3 region has 12 residues.

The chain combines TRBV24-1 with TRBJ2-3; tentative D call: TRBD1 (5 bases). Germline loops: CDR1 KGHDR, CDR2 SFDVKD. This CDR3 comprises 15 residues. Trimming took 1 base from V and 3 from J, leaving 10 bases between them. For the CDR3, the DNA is TGTGCCACCAGTGATTTTGGGCAGGGAACAGATACGCAGTATTTT. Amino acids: CATSDFGQGTDTQYF.